This TCR beta chain was recorded in a study of shared clonotypes between healthy human individuals. Study-wide results and caveats: Depth of sequencing was expected to influence donor clonotype sharing. Genetic and exposure-history diversity was limited by the small donor number.

Some clones are missing from TCRdb's copy, which holds only in-frame ones; the method was immunoSEQ multiplex PCR. The sample has about 1 million clones; more than 65% are singletons. V was cut by 3 bases and J by 7 bases, with 9 bases left in between. The germline V gene encodes CDR1 DFQATT and CDR2 SNEGSKA (reference sequence). The CDR3 has 11 residues. In the CD4+ fraction, cells were divided into CD45RA+ naive and CD45RA-negative memory subsets. About this clone itself: The antigen is undetermined.

Sequenced input: memory CD4+ T cells sorted from blood. Subset denoted: CD45RA-negative fraction. This TCR came from a man aged 18 to 29 in good health. V gene TRBV20-1 combines with J gene TRBJ1-2; possible D gene TRBD1, 5 bases. CDR3 coding DNA: TGCAGTGCTAGCCGGGACGGTGGCTACACCTTC. As protein: CSASRDGGYTF.